The entry below describes one TCR beta chain. Antigen: not known. The record originates from a study of shared clonotypes between healthy human individuals. Study findings and constraints: Only blood underwent sampling, and tissue repertoires likely differ.

The table came from immunoSEQ multiplex PCR; TCRdb's copy has only in-frame clones and leaves some out. In the table there are 2,100,000 or so clones, 90% to 96% of which are singletons. In germline, CDR1 is MNHEY, CDR2 SMNVEV (reference sequence). CDR3 length equals 15 residues. Trimming cost V 5 bases and J 9 bases, with 20 bases left between them. Sequencing was done on a sample of naive CD4+ T cells sorted from blood. Specified subset: CD45RA+ positively selected. The sequence came from a young man in good health. The rearrangement uses TRBV27 and TRBJ1-3, with a possible D match to TRBD1 (5 bases). The CDR3 is CASSPMAGNPGTIYF. The CDR3 coding sequence is TGTGCCAGCAGTCCTATGGCAGGGAATCCGGGCACCATATATTTT.